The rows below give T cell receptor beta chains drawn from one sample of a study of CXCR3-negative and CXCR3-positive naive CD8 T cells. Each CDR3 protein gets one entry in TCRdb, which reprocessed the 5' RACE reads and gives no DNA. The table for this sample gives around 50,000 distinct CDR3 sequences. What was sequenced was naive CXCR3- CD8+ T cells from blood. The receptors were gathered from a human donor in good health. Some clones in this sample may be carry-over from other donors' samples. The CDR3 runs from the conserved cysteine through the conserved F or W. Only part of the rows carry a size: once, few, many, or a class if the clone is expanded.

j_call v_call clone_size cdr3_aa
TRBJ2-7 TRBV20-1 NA CSAPPWGSSGEQYF
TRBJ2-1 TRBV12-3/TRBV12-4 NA CASSLPGARNEQFF
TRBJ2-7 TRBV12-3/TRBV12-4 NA CASITGQGVCEQYF
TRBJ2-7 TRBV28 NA CASSLTGGPCEQYF
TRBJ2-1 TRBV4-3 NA CASSQVGPVYNEQFF
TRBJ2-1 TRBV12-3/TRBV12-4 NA CASSSPRGFPSNEQFF
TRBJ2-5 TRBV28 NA CASSPSTTKETQYF
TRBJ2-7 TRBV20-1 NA CSARKARESYYEQYF
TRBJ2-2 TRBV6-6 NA CASSFGPPEELFF
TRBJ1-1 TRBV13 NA CASRQYQGGAFF
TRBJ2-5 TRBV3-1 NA CASSQDFGKTQYF
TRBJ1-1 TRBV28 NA CASSSTGWASAFF
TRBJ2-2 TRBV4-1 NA CASSQDRGVNTGELFF
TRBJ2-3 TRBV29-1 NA CSVETFQNTDTQYF
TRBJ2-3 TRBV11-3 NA CASSFRSDTQYF
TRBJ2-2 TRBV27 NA CASTLGGNTGELFF
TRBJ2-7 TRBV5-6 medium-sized CASSLDYEQYF
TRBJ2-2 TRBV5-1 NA CASSLDPGGTGELFF
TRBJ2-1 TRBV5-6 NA CASSVTGFEQFF
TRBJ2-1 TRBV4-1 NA CASSPTAGDNEQFF
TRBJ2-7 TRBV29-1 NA CSVEASDVNSYEQYF
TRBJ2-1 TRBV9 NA CASSGGPGLAVFDNEQFF
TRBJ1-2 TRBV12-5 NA CASGLDRNYGYTF